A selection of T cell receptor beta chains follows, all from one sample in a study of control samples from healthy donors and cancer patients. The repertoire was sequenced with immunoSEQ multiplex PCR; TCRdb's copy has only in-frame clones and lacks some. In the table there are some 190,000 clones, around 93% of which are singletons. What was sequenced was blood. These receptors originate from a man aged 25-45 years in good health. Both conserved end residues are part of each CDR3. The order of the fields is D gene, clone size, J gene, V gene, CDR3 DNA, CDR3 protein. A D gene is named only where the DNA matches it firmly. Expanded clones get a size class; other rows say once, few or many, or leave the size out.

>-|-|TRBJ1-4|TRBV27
TGTGCCAGCAGTTTAAGTGCAGGGAATGAAAAACTGTTTTTT
CASSLSAGNEKLFF
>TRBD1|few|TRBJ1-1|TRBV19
TGTGCCAGTAGGGACAGGGCGGTGAACACTGAAGCTTTCTTT
CASRDRAVNTEAFF
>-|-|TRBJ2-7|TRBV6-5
TGTGCCAGCAGTTACTCGGACCGGCAGAACTACGAGCAGTACTTC
CASSYSDRQNYEQYF
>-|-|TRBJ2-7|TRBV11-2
TGTGCCAGCAGCTTAGTGTCAGGGACTCAAGAGCAGTACTTC
CASSLVSGTQEQYF
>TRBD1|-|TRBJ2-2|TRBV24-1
TGTGCCACCAGAAGTGGGACAGGGGGCGCGGTCGGGGAGCTGTTTTTT
CATRSGTGGAVGELFF
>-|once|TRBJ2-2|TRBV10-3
TGTGCCATCAGTGAGTCGGGCGGCGGGGTAAACACCGGGGAGCTGTTTTTT
CAISESGGGVNTGELFF
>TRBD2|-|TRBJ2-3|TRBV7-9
TGTGCCAGCAGCTTCCTAGCGGGGGCCGCCACAGATACGCAGTATTTT
CASSFLAGAATDTQYF
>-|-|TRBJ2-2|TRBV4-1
TGCGCCAGCAGCCAAGAGGCCGGGGAGCTGTTTTTT
CASSQEAGELFF
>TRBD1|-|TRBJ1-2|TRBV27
TGTGCCAGCAGTTTACAGAAAACTCGGACAGGGGGCTCCTATGGCTACACCTTC
CASSLQKTRTGGSYGYTF
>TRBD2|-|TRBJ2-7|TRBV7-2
TGTGCCAGCAGCGACTTAGCGGGGGGGCCGAACGAGCAGTACTTC
CASSDLAGGPNEQYF
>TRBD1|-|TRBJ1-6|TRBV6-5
TGTGCCAGCAGTACAGGGGGCTATAATTCACCCCTCCACTTT
CASSTGGYNSPLHF
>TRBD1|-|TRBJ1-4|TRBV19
TGTGCCAGCAGACAGGGCCTGGAGAAACTGTTTTTT
CASRQGLEKLFF
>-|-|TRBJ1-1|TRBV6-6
TGTGCCAGCAGTTACGGACAGATAAACACTGAAGCTTTCTTT
CASSYGQINTEAFF
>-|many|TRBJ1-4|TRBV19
TGTGCCAGTAGTATAAAACGGGACGGGAATGAAAAACTGTTTTTT
CASSIKRDGNEKLFF
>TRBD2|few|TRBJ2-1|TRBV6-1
TGTGCCAGCAGTGTGGCCGGGACTAGCGGGGGATTGTACAATGAGCAGTTCTTC
CASSVAGTSGGLYNEQFF
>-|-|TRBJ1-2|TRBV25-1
TGTGCCAGCAGTGAATATGCGGGAACTAACTATGGCTACACCTTC
CASSEYAGTNYGYTF
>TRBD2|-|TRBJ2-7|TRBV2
TGTGCCAGCAGTGACCCCGGGGGGGGCGATCACGACGAGCAGTACTTC
CASSDPGGGDHDEQYF
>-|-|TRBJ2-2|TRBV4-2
TGTGCCAGCAGCCAAGTGGATGCTGCCGCCACCGGGGAGCTGTTTTTT
CASSQVDAAATGELFF
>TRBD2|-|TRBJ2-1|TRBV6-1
TGTGCCAGCAGTGAAAGCGGGGGGGGACGTGAGCAGTTCTTC
CASSESGGGREQFF
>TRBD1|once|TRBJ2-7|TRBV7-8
TGTGCCAGCAGCCCCCAGGACAGGAACTACGAGCAGTACTTC
CASSPQDRNYEQYF
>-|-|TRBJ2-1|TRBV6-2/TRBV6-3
TGTGCCAGCAGTTCCGCCTTGGCCAATGAGCAGTTCTTC
CASSSALANEQFF
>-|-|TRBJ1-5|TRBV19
TGTGCCAGTAGTATCGACGGATATAGCAATCAGCCCCAGCATTTT
CASSIDGYSNQPQHF